This TCR beta chain is from a study of blood T cell repertoires in COVID-19. Measured with immunoSEQ multiplex PCR; TCRdb has only the in-frame clones, and not every one. The sample records about 180,000 clones, over 70% being singletons. V was pared by 5 bases and J by 7 bases, with 17 bases between. CDR1 is SEHNR and CDR2 is FQNEAQ in the germline V gene (reference sequence). The CDR3 is made up of 14 amino acids. The chain combines TRBV7-9 with TRBJ1-2, with D unclear. The source is a man aged 60-69 years who had been exposed to COVID-19. Source material: PBMCs or T cells enriched from blood (not recorded which). CDR3 sequence reads: CASSDPGSLIGYTF. The CDR3 DNA reads as TGTGCCAGCAGCGATCCCGGGTCCCTCATTGGCTACACCTTC. The variable domain in full, completed from reference TRBV7-9 and TRBJ1-2, reads DTGVSQNPRHKITKRGQNVTFRCDPISEHNRLYWYRQTLGQGPEFLTYFQNEAQLEKSRLLSDRFSAERPKGSFSTLEIQRTEQGDSAMYLCASSDPGSLIGYTFGSGTRLTVV.